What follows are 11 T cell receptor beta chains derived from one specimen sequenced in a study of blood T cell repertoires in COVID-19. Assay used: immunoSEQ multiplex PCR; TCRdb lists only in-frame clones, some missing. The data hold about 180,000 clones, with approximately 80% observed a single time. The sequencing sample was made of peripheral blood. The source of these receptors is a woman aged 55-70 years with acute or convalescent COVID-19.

The CDR3 spells CASSVVGQGTDTQYF. In nucleotides, the CDR3 is TGTGCCAGCAGCGTAGTGGGGCAGGGGACAGATACGCAGTATTTT. The chain uses TRBV9 and TRBJ2-3; tentatively, D is TRBD1 (6 bases). The CDR3 sequence is 15 residues long. Germline CDR1 reads SGDLS; CDR2 reads YYNGEE. Trimming left V 0 bases short and J 3 bases short, with 11 bases between.

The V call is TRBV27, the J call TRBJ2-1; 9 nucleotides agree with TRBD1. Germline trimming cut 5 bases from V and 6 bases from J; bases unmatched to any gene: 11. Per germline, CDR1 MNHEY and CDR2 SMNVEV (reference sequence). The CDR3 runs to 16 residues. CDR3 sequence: CASSRVPGQGFNEQFF. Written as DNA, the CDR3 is TGTGCCAGCAGTCGCGTGCCGGGACAGGGCTTCAATGAGCAGTTCTTC.

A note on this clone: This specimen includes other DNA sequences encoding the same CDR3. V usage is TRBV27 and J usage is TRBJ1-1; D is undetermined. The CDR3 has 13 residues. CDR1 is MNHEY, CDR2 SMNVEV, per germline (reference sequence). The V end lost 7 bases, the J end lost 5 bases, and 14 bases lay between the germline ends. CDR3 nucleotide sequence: TGTGCCAGCACCCTGAGCCGGGGTACTGAAGCTTTCTTT. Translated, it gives CASTLSRGTEAFF.

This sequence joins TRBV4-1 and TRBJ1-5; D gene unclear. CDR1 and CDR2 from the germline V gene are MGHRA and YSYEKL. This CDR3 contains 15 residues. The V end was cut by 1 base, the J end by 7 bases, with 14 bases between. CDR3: CASSQGGQLVQPQHF. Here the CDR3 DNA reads TGCGCCAGCAGCCAAGGAGGGCAGTTAGTGCAGCCCCAGCATTTT.

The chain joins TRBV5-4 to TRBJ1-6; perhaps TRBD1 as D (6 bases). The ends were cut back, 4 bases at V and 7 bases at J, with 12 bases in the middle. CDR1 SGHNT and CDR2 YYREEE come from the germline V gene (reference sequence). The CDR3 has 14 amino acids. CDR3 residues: CASSLGGVNSPLHF. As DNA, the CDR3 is TGTGCCAGCAGCCTAGGGGGGGTCAATTCACCCCTCCACTTT.

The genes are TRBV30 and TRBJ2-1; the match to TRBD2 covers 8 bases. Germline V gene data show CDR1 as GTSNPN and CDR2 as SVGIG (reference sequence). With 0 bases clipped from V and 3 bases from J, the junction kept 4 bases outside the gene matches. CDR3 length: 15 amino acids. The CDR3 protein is CAWSVRGGSYNEQFF. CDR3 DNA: TGTGCCTGGAGTGTACGGGGGGGCAGCTACAATGAGCAGTTCTTC.

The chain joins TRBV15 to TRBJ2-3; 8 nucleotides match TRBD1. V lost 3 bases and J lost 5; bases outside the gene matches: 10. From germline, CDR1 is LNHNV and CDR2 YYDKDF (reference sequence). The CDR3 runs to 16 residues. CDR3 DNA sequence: TGTGCCACCAGCAGGCGTGGGGGGACAGGCCTAGATACGCAGTATTTT. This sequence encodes CATSRRGGTGLDTQYF.

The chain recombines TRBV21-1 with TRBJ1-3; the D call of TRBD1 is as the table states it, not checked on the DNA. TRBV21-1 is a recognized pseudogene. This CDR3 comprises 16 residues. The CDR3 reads CASSKPSRQSGNTIYF. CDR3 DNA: TGTGCCAGCAGCAAACCTTCCCGACAGTCGGGAAACACCATATATTTT.

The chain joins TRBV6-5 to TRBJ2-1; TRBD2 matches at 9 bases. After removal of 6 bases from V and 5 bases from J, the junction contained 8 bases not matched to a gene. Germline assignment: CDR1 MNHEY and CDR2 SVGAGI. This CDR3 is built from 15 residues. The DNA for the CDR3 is TGTGCCAGCAGGTTACTAGCGGGTTCCCACAATGAGCAGTTCTTC. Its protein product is CASRLLAGSHNEQFF.

Here the CDR3 reads CASSEPGTSGVNEQFF. For the CDR3, the DNA is TGTGCCAGCAGTGAACCCGGGACTAGCGGGGTCAATGAGCAGTTCTTC. This chain joins TRBV6-1 and TRBJ2-1; 13 positions agree with TRBD2. The CDR3 runs 16 residues. V shed 2 bases, J shed 6 bases, and the junction held 4 bases outside the gene matches. Germline V gene lookup returns CDR1 MNHNS and CDR2 SASEGT.

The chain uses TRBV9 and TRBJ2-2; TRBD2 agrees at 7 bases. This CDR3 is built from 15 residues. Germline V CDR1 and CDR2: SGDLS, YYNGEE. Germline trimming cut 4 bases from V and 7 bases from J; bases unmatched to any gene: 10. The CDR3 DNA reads TGTGCCAGCAGCAGAGCGGGACTTAGCAGCGGGGAGCTGTTTTTT. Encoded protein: CASSRAGLSSGELFF.